This T cell receptor beta chain was captured by sequencing in a study of cytomegalovirus exposure and HLA in healthy donors (dated by TCRdb to about 2017). Context from the whole study: In an earlier analysis of several hundred of the donors, less than 350 Gb of sequence data and 90 million to 120 million unique TCR beta sequences from 150 million to 200 million T cells were reported. Roughly 300 gigabases of sequencing data and around 80 million unique TCR sequences made up an early release that covered several hundred HLA-typed donors. Among the approximately 420 genotyped donors, about 83% belonged to the genetic ancestry cluster associated with self-reported Caucasian donors. The study was designed to test whether signatures of past pathogen exposure could be identified by cataloging public T cell receptors. Using immunosequencing, the study profiled T cell repertoires from 666 subjects and related those repertoires to cytomegalovirus serostatus. In addition to the first cohort of roughly 700 subjects, a separate validation cohort of approximately 110 different subjects was used. To predict cytomegalovirus infection status, the study combined high-throughput TCR immunosequencing, statistical association of individual TCRs with disease status, and machine learning. To study patterns of TCR occurrence, a later analysis re-analyzed previously published TCR beta repertoires from hundreds of donors and added high-resolution HLA genotyping. In the later analysis, no new phenotypic data were used to find candidate immune exposures; instead, reliance was placed on TCR beta sequences and their occurrence across donors. To decide whether each TCR beta V gene segment behaved as functional or pseudogenic, an earlier analysis of several hundred of the donors relied on high-throughput TCR beta sequencing. Donor age, sex, ethnicity and CMV serostatus were compiled alongside the repertoire data. In a later genetic analysis, genome-wide SNP genotypes for about three fifths of the roughly 670 donors were used, and that subset was treated as a discovery cohort. All discovery cohort repertoires had been generated using a single sequencing platform. Both class I and class II loci were covered by HLA typing, at four-digit resolution. The number of typed donors differed by locus: roughly 629-640 for A, B, C, DRB1 and DQB1; 500 to 550 for DQA1; approximately 600 for DPA1; and about 450 for DPB1. Five DR-DQ haplotypes were treated as single units for association and clustering because of strong linkage in the cohort. Among some 400 genotyped donors of the cohort, an average of roughly 230,000 unique TCR beta nucleotide sequences was sequenced per donor, of which about 18% were non-productive. Beyond this particular receptor, the publication reports: Because counts were too low, roughly 16 rarely observed V segments, including chromosome 9 orphons, were left out of the earlier analysis of 500 to 650 of the donors. When HLA alleles, especially DR and DQ, strongly co-occurred, attributing TCR associations to individual alleles was difficult. Linkage disequilibrium might explain the correlated functional status among segregating V segments, but an unknown experimental factor could not be excluded. Because some donors lacked HLA typing at each locus, the association tests relied only on the typed subset. Specific HLA alleles were associated with over 15,000 TCR beta sequences at a false discovery rate of 0.05 in a later analysis. In vitro tests confirmed that a few of the cytomegalovirus-associated TCR beta chains recognize cytomegalovirus antigens. The sequencing pipeline was judged likely to have produced a cluster of highly shared sequence variants as a technical artifact. In a later analysis, the rate of TCR association differed among HLA loci, with DRB1 alleles having the most associated TCRs and HLA-C alleles having the fewest. A later analysis reported that several top co-occurrence clusters appeared linked to parvovirus B19, influenza, CMV and Epstein-Barr virus. Cytomegalovirus status was reported to be diagnosed by the classifier with high specificity and sensitivity in both the original and validation cohorts. For the cohort, immune exposure information was limited to CMV serostatus. Compared with equally common non-associated chains, HLA-associated TCR beta chains in a later analysis were more clonally expanded and had lower generation probabilities. Most TCR sequences were seen in very few donors, while some public TCRs were found in many individuals. Some IMGT-functional V segments, including TRBV6-2 and TRBV6-3, could not be told apart with the 87-base-pair reads, so those segments were excluded. The authors suggested that the approach could potentially be extended to other disease states and immunological phenotypes. Most CMV-associated TCR beta chains appeared to be HLA-restricted in a later analysis, and the HLA associations seemed to be driven largely by CMV exposure. A later genetic analysis associated a missense DCLRE1C variant with V-gene and J-gene trimming of TCR beta chains, and an independent cohort replicated the association. Sequencing depth was assumed to be roughly uniform across donors in the presence/absence analyses, though that assumption may not hold. Broadly in line with IMGT annotations, most TCR beta V segments showed up in productive rearrangements about 87% or about 30% of the time in an earlier analysis of around 600 of the donors. In the study, around 160 TCR beta chains were listed as associated with cytomegalovirus. The cohort was sequenced for TCR beta chains only, and without alpha or paired-chain data the features that could be detected were limited. Compared with the roughly 600-donor mean, donors in an Asian-associated ancestry cluster had fewer N-insertions in productive TCRs, according to a later genetic analysis. A further reported finding was that TCR beta sequences accurately predicted the HLA-A and HLA-B alleles for most subjects in the first cohort.

A remark on this clone: Its cognate antigen has yet to be identified. No qualities accompany the bases; no much larger clone lies one base away.

The cohort consisted of some 670 healthy bone marrow donors. Cohort members were all nominally healthy when sampled, although unrecorded immune exposures were likely present. The donor tested CMV seronegative and was one of the 352 seronegative cohort members. Every donor gave a peripheral blood sample, and the peripheral blood mononuclear cells from that sample were used for TCR beta sequencing. The Qiagen DNeasy Blood Extraction Kit was used to extract genomic DNA from the blood cell samples. The method was the immunoSEQ multiplex PCR assay. A mixture of 60 forward primers for TCR Vbeta segments and 13 reverse primers for TCR Jbeta segments was used in the multiplex PCR. A multiplex PCR assay on genomic DNA amplified the CDR3 region of rearranged TCR beta genes. On the Illumina HiSeq System, the amplified TCR beta libraries were sequenced as 87-base-pair reads. Processing in the source paper ran as follows. A later analysis tallied roughly 78 million unique TCR beta chains across the 666 repertoires, and some 10 million of those chains were shared by two or more donors. To remove PCR and sequencing errors, raw reads were error-corrected and collapsed into unique sequences using a nearest-neighbor algorithm that merged closely related sequences. Alignment of CDR3 sequences to IMGT reference sequences was used to assign V, D and J gene segments. For a sequence to be retained, a match of at least six nucleotides to both a V gene segment and a J gene segment was required. Rearrangements were classified as productive when the CDR3 lacked stop codons and remained in frame with V and J, and all other rearrangements were classified as non-productive. CDR3 was defined according to IMGT convention as the region running from the second conserved V-encoded cysteine to the conserved J-encoded phenylalanine. In an earlier analysis of approximately 500 of the donors, sequences lacking an unambiguous match to a single V gene segment were excluded. In an earlier analysis of approximately 610 of the donors, V segments were called functional above 56.7% productive rearrangements and were called segregating when the between-donor standard deviation exceeded 5%. A statistical classification framework was built for diagnosing cytomegalovirus status from the catalog of TCR beta chain sequences. V and J gene assignment, in a later analysis, came from comparing TCR nucleotide sequences with IMGT/GENE-DB human TR gene sequences. Using the TCRdist pipeline, a later analysis assigned CDR3 sequences along with most-parsimonious VDJ recombination scenarios. In a later analysis, each TCR beta chain was defined by its CDR3 amino acid sequence together with its V-gene family, and reads lacking a unique V-gene family were excluded. A later analysis removed roughly 590 highly shared, low-generation-probability nucleotide sequences to deal with suspected cross-contamination and a sequencing artifact. For each public chain, a later analysis derived a clonal expansion index from normalized ranks of inferred template counts within each repertoire. In a later analysis, generation probabilities were computed using a VDJ recombination model fitted to out-of-frame rearrangements, and the results were checked against IGoR. In a later analysis, TCR-TCR, TCR-HLA and TCR-CMV co-occurrence was scored with hypergeometric tests, and a repertoire-size bias correction was applied to TCR pairs. A later analysis estimated false discovery rates by permuting HLA or CMV assignments 20 times. In a later analysis, co-occurring TCRs were grouped using DBSCAN, and TCRdist sequence similarity was added for clustering within HLA-allele-positive subsets. For co-occurrence clustering, repertoires with fewer than 30,000 or more than 120,000 public chains were excluded, along with a handful of repertoires with anomalous nucleotide sharing. TCRdb took over this immuneACCESS table, retaining in-frame rearrangements with V and J assigned. Such tables are incomplete; in checked studies, under half of the missing clones stem from an unresolved V gene, and the remainder is unexplained. The V and J calls and clone size come from that table; D and trimming were worked out from the DNA. The sample table shows about 160,000 clones, and approximately 80% are seen once. The biggest ten clones account for 0.95% to 1.5% of the sample.

Per the germline V gene (reference sequence), SEHNR is the CDR1 and FQNEAQ is the CDR2. The CDR3 starts with the cysteine, ends with the valine, and has 16 residues. This entry keeps only the CDR3 DNA: 48 bases, framed from base 1. At the junction V is shortened by 5 bases and J by 5 bases; bases outside the gene matches: 15. The TCR was taken from a boy younger than 10 in good health and CMV-seronegative. The material sequenced was PBMCs. The chain was built from TRBV7-9 and TRBJ2-7, and 7 bases in between align with TRBD1. The DNA sequence follows: TGTGCCAGCAGCATAATAACGACAGGGAGCTACCACGAGCAGTACGTC. Its amino acids are CASSIITTGSYHEQYV.